This TCR beta chain emerged from a study of cytomegalovirus exposure and HLA in healthy donors. The table lists this clone with a few counts. Its antigen is still unknown. The study's findings and limits: Many donors carried some public TCRs, although rarity characterized most TCR sequences. Analyses of presence/absence relied on an assumption of roughly uniform sequencing depth across donors. There were some V segments, including TRBV6-2 and TRBV6-3, excluded as indistinguishable. Later on, an analysis tied 15,000 or so TCR beta sequences to HLA alleles at 0.05 false discovery rate.

The PCR contained 60 Vbeta and 13 Jbeta primers. Using immunoSEQ multiplex PCR, the repertoire was profiled, and TCRdb retains in-frame clones only, with some absent. The sample records about 130,000 clones, roughly 76% being singletons. Germline loops: CDR1 SGDLS, CDR2 YYNGEE. The ends lost 3 bases at V and 5 bases at J; junction bases unmatched: 10. The CDR3 runs 16 residues. This TCR came from a woman in her fifties or sixties in good health and CMV-seronegative. Sequencing was done on a sample of PBMCs. The chain couples TRBV9 to TRBJ2-7; 11 positions match TRBD1. The CDR3, as DNA: TGTGCCAGCAGCGGGGGGTGGACAGGGGGCTTCGACGAGCAGTACTTC. This codes for CASSGGWTGGFDEQYF.